These T cell receptor beta chains were read from a single sample in a study. One entry per CDR3 protein results from TCRdb running MiXCR on the RT-PCR reads. This sample carries more than 550,000 distinct CDR3 sequences, over 12% of them seen once, and the ten largest clones take 3.6%. Material for sequencing was memory CD4+ T cells from blood. The source is a female donor in good health, serving as a healthy control. Each CDR3 is given with its conserved first and last residue. Fields, in order: clone size, D gene, V gene, J gene, CDR3 DNA, CDR3 protein. D genes are given only for firm matches. A row's size may be missing; if present it is once, few, many or a size class.

clone_size: many; d_call: .; v_call: TRBV4-1; j_call: TRBJ2-1; cdr3_nt: TGCGCCAGCAGCTTGGGGTATTTCGATGAGCAGTTCTTC; cdr3_aa: CASSLGYFDEQFF
clone_size: few; d_call: .; v_call: TRBV20-1; j_call: TRBJ2-2; cdr3_nt: TGCAGTGCTAGTCCTCCCCCAGGGACCGCGAACACCGGGGAGCTGTTTTTT; cdr3_aa: CSASPPPGTANTGELFF
clone_size: few; d_call: .; v_call: TRBV30; j_call: TRBJ2-3; cdr3_nt: TGTGCCTGGAATACGAAGGGCACAGATACGCAGTATTTT; cdr3_aa: CAWNTKGTDTQYF
clone_size: .; d_call: .; v_call: TRBV20-1; j_call: TRBJ1-2; cdr3_nt: TGCAGTGCCGAGCTTGTCGCCCGGGGCTACACCTTC; cdr3_aa: CSAELVARGYTF
clone_size: many; d_call: .; v_call: TRBV6-5; j_call: TRBJ2-3; cdr3_nt: TGTGCCAGCAGACCGAGCACAGATACGCAGTATTTT; cdr3_aa: CASRPSTDTQYF
clone_size: many; d_call: .; v_call: TRBV27; j_call: TRBJ2-1; cdr3_nt: TGTGCCAGCAGGAATAGGGGGTTGGGGTACAATGAGCAGTTCTTC; cdr3_aa: CASRNRGLGYNEQFF
clone_size: .; d_call: .; v_call: TRBV7-9; j_call: TRBJ2-3; cdr3_nt: TGTGCCAGCAACGTGGGCGATACGCAGTATTTT; cdr3_aa: CASNVGDTQYF
clone_size: .; d_call: .; v_call: TRBV3-1; j_call: TRBJ2-1; cdr3_nt: TGTGCCAGCAGCCAGAACAGGGGAGGTGAGCAGTTCTTC; cdr3_aa: CASSQNRGGEQFF
clone_size: .; d_call: .; v_call: TRBV7-6; j_call: TRBJ2-7; cdr3_nt: TGTGCCAGCAGCTTATTATCGTCAGGGAAATCCTACGAGCAGTACTTC; cdr3_aa: CASSLLSSGKSYEQYF
clone_size: many; d_call: .; v_call: TRBV5-8; j_call: TRBJ1-5; cdr3_nt: TGTGCCAGCAGCCGCGCGGGGGGATACAATCAGCCCCAGCATTTT; cdr3_aa: CASSRAGGYNQPQHF
clone_size: few; d_call: TRBD2; v_call: TRBV7-2; j_call: TRBJ2-7; cdr3_nt: TGTGCCAGCAGCTTAGGAGCCGGGACTAGCGTTTACGAGCAGTACTTC; cdr3_aa: CASSLGAGTSVYEQYF
clone_size: few; d_call: .; v_call: TRBV5-1; j_call: TRBJ2-3; cdr3_nt: TGCGCCAGCAGCTTGCCGTCAGGGACCACAGATACGCAGTATTTT; cdr3_aa: CASSLPSGTTDTQYF
clone_size: .; d_call: TRBD1; v_call: TRBV29-1; j_call: TRBJ1-1; cdr3_nt: TGCAGCTCGCAGCCCCCCGACAGGGGAGGGGAAGCTTTCTTT; cdr3_aa: CSSQPPDRGGEAFF
clone_size: few; d_call: .; v_call: TRBV29-1; j_call: TRBJ1-2; cdr3_nt: TGCAGCGTTGCAGAAGTTAACTATGGCTACACCTTC; cdr3_aa: CSVAEVNYGYTF
clone_size: .; d_call: .; v_call: TRBV6-5; j_call: TRBJ2-7; cdr3_nt: TGTGCCAGCAGCGACACAAGGAGCTCCTACGAGCAGTACTTC; cdr3_aa: CASSDTRSSYEQYF
clone_size: few; d_call: .; v_call: TRBV10-3; j_call: TRBJ1-1; cdr3_nt: TGTGCCATCAGTGAGTCTAGGATGGACACTGAAGCTTTCTTT; cdr3_aa: CAISESRMDTEAFF
clone_size: .; d_call: .; v_call: TRBV24-1; j_call: TRBJ2-1; cdr3_nt: TGTGCCACCAGTGATGGCCAGAGAGTACATGAGCAGTTCTTC; cdr3_aa: CATSDGQRVHEQFF
clone_size: many; d_call: TRBD2; v_call: TRBV20-1; j_call: TRBJ2-7; cdr3_nt: TGCAGTGCTGGGACTAGCGGGACCTTCGAGCAGTACTTC; cdr3_aa: CSAGTSGTFEQYF
clone_size: many; d_call: .; v_call: TRBV7-9; j_call: TRBJ2-5; cdr3_nt: TGTGCCAGCAGCCTTCGACAGATAGGACAAGAGACCCAGTACTTC; cdr3_aa: CASSLRQIGQETQYF
clone_size: many; d_call: .; v_call: TRBV6-6; j_call: TRBJ2-7; cdr3_nt: TGTGCCAGCAGTTGGGCAGGCTCCTACGAGCAGTACTTC; cdr3_aa: CASSWAGSYEQYF
clone_size: many; d_call: TRBD1; v_call: TRBV5-1; j_call: TRBJ1-1; cdr3_nt: TGCGCCAGCAGCTTAACCGGGACAGGGGACACTGAAGCTTTCTTT; cdr3_aa: CASSLTGTGDTEAFF
clone_size: .; d_call: .; v_call: TRBV5-6; j_call: TRBJ1-4; cdr3_nt: TGTGCCAGCAGCCCGCCGGGGGGCAGGGCTAATGAAAAACTGTTTTTT; cdr3_aa: CASSPPGGRANEKLFF
clone_size: .; d_call: .; v_call: TRBV5-1; j_call: TRBJ2-2; cdr3_nt: TGCGCCAGCAGCGGGGGGGACACCGTTTCCCGGGAGCTGTTTTTT; cdr3_aa: CASSGGDTVSRELFF
clone_size: .; d_call: .; v_call: TRBV6-2/TRBV6-3; j_call: TRBJ2-5; cdr3_nt: TGTGCCAGACCGCCGGGACGGACGTTAGAGACCCAGTACTTC; cdr3_aa: CARPPGRTLETQYF
clone_size: many; d_call: .; v_call: TRBV7-8; j_call: TRBJ2-7; cdr3_nt: TGTGCCAGCAGCTTAGTCGCTTCCTACGAGCAGTACTTC; cdr3_aa: CASSLVASYEQYF
clone_size: .; d_call: .; v_call: TRBV4-3; j_call: TRBJ2-2; cdr3_nt: TGCGCCAGCAGCCCTGTTCCTCACCTGACTACGATCCTAAGCACCGGGGAGCTGTTTTTT; cdr3_aa: CASSPVPHLTTILSTGELFF
clone_size: few; d_call: .; v_call: TRBV20-1; j_call: TRBJ2-3; cdr3_nt: TGCAGTGCTAGCTCCCCTTCCCCAGATACGCAGTATTTT; cdr3_aa: CSASSPSPDTQYF
clone_size: .; d_call: .; v_call: TRBV27; j_call: TRBJ2-2; cdr3_nt: TGTGCCAGCACCTCCTGGGGGGGCAGGAGCGCGAACACCGGGGAGCTGTTTTTT; cdr3_aa: CASTSWGGRSANTGELFF
clone_size: many; d_call: .; v_call: TRBV5-6; j_call: TRBJ2-7; cdr3_nt: TGTGCCAGCAGCCCATACCTCAGCTCCTACGAGCAGTACTTC; cdr3_aa: CASSPYLSSYEQYF
clone_size: many; d_call: .; v_call: TRBV12-3/TRBV12-4; j_call: TRBJ2-1; cdr3_nt: TGTGCCAGCAGTTTAATCCCCACAGAGAATGAGCAGTTCTTC; cdr3_aa: CASSLIPTENEQFF
clone_size: .; d_call: TRBD1; v_call: TRBV6-1; j_call: TRBJ1-1; cdr3_nt: TGTGCCAGCAGTGAGAGGAACAGGGGTAACACTGAAGCTTTCTTT; cdr3_aa: CASSERNRGNTEAFF
clone_size: few; d_call: .; v_call: TRBV12-5; j_call: TRBJ2-2; cdr3_nt: TGTGCTAGTGGTTTGGAACAGGCTGGGGAGCTGTTTTTT; cdr3_aa: CASGLEQAGELFF
clone_size: many; d_call: TRBD1; v_call: TRBV24-1; j_call: TRBJ2-1; cdr3_nt: TGTGCCACCAGTCGTCAGTACAGGGGGGATGAGCAGTTCTTC; cdr3_aa: CATSRQYRGDEQFF
clone_size: .; d_call: .; v_call: TRBV27; j_call: TRBJ1-2; cdr3_nt: TGTGCCAGCAGTCTCCGGGCAGCTAACTATGGCTACACCTTC; cdr3_aa: CASSLRAANYGYTF
clone_size: many; d_call: TRBD1; v_call: TRBV4-1; j_call: TRBJ1-2; cdr3_nt: TGCGCCAGCAGCCAAGCATTCAGGGGGCAAGCGTTTGGCTACACCTTC; cdr3_aa: CASSQAFRGQAFGYTF
clone_size: .; d_call: TRBD1; v_call: TRBV5-1; j_call: TRBJ2-7; cdr3_nt: TGCGCCAGCAGCTCCCGGGACAGGGGCGACGAGCAGTACTTC; cdr3_aa: CASSSRDRGDEQYF
clone_size: .; d_call: .; v_call: TRBV2; j_call: TRBJ2-1; cdr3_nt: TGTGCCAGCAGTGATAGGCGGCTTGGAGGTTACAATGAGCAGTTCTTC; cdr3_aa: CASSDRRLGGYNEQFF
clone_size: few; d_call: .; v_call: TRBV28; j_call: TRBJ1-1; cdr3_nt: TGTGCCAGCAGTTTGACGGCAGGGCAGACTGAAGCTTTCTTT; cdr3_aa: CASSLTAGQTEAFF
clone_size: many; d_call: TRBD1; v_call: TRBV10-3; j_call: TRBJ2-2; cdr3_nt: TGTGCCATCAGTCGGGACAGGGCCACCTTGAGGGGGGAGCTGTTTTTT; cdr3_aa: CAISRDRATLRGELFF
clone_size: many; d_call: TRBD2; v_call: TRBV5-1; j_call: TRBJ2-4; cdr3_nt: TGCGCCAGCAGCCCGGAAGCGAGCGGGACGCAGTACTTC; cdr3_aa: CASSPEASGTQYF
clone_size: .; d_call: TRBD2; v_call: TRBV30; j_call: TRBJ2-3; cdr3_nt: TGTGCCTGGAGTCAGCTTTTAGGACTAGCGGGAGCAAGAGATACGCAGTATTTT; cdr3_aa: CAWSQLLGLAGARDTQYF
clone_size: .; d_call: .; v_call: TRBV20-1; j_call: TRBJ2-7; cdr3_nt: TGCAGTGCCGGGAGCCGGAGAAGGTCCTACGAGCAGTACTTC; cdr3_aa: CSAGSRRRSYEQYF
clone_size: .; d_call: .; v_call: TRBV12-3/TRBV12-4; j_call: TRBJ1-5; cdr3_nt: TGTGCCAGCAGTTGGAGTCAGGGGACGAATCAGCCCCAGCATTTT; cdr3_aa: CASSWSQGTNQPQHF
clone_size: many; d_call: .; v_call: TRBV29-1; j_call: TRBJ1-1; cdr3_nt: TGCAGCGTTGGAACCGTATCGAACACTGAAGCTTTCTTT; cdr3_aa: CSVGTVSNTEAFF
clone_size: many; d_call: .; v_call: TRBV5-1; j_call: TRBJ1-1; cdr3_nt: TGCGCCAGCAGCTCCAACCTGAACACTGAAGCTTTCTTT; cdr3_aa: CASSSNLNTEAFF
clone_size: many; d_call: TRBD2; v_call: TRBV20-1; j_call: TRBJ2-3; cdr3_nt: TGCAGTGCCAGTAGCGGGAGCGGAACAGATACGCAGTATTTT; cdr3_aa: CSASSGSGTDTQYF
clone_size: .; d_call: TRBD1; v_call: TRBV20-1; j_call: TRBJ1-5; cdr3_nt: TGCAGTGCTAACTCGGGCAGGGGGAACGGTCAGCCCCAGCATTTT; cdr3_aa: CSANSGRGNGQPQHF